A selection of T cell receptor beta chains follows, all from one sample in a study of cytomegalovirus exposure and HLA in healthy donors. Some clones are missing from TCRdb's copy, which holds only in-frame ones; the method was immunoSEQ multiplex PCR. This table has around 71,000 clones, approximately 96% appearing once. The sequencing input was PBMCs. Receptors originate from a man younger than 35 in good health and CMV-seropositive. Both conserved end residues are part of each CDR3. The D gene is left open where the match is weak. Clone size appears in some rows only: once, few, many, or a class for an expanded clone.

j_gene | abundance | d_gene | len | v_gene | CDR3nt | CDR3aa
TRBJ2-3 | . | TRBD1 | 15 | TRBV7-9 | TGTGCCAGCAGCTTCCCGGACAGGGTCACAGATACGCAGTATTTT | CASSFPDRVTDTQYF
TRBJ2-1 | . | TRBD2 | 18 | TRBV9 | TGTGCCAGCAGCGGTTCAGCGGGAACGGGTCGGGGCCGCGGTGAGCAGTTCTTC | CASSGSAGTGRGRGEQFF
TRBJ2-5 | once | TRBD1 | 14 | TRBV9 | TGTGCCAGCAGCCCATCGACAGGGGAGGAGACCCAGTACTTC | CASSPSTGEETQYF
TRBJ2-3 | few | TRBD2 | 16 | TRBV4-2 | TGTGCCAGCAGCCAAGTTGGCGGGGGAAGCACAGATACGCAGTATTTT | CASSQVGGGSTDTQYF
TRBJ1-2 | . | TRBD1 | 15 | TRBV5-4 | TGTGCCAGCAGCTTGTGGGGGACAGGGGGTTATGGCTACACCTTC | CASSLWGTGGYGYTF
TRBJ1-2 | . | TRBD1 | 15 | TRBV7-2 | TGTGCCAGCAGCTTCTCCTCGACAGGGTCGATTGGCTACACCTTC | CASSFSSTGSIGYTF
TRBJ1-2 | . | TRBD1 | 17 | TRBV5-1 | TGCGCCAGCAGCTTGACAGGGGGCGAATCTCTAACTCCCGGCTACACCTTC | CASSLTGGESLTPGYTF
TRBJ2-7 | once | TRBD2 | 16 | TRBV9 | TGTGCCAGCAGGGGGACTAGCGGGGGCCTAACCTACGAGCAGTACTTC | CASRGTSGGLTYEQYF
TRBJ2-7 | . | . | 15 | TRBV18 | TGTGCCAGCTCACCAGGCATCGGACAGCCCTACGAGCAGTACTTC | CASSPGIGQPYEQYF
TRBJ2-5 | . | TRBD1 | 19 | TRBV27 | TGTGCCAGCAGTTTCTTAACCACTGCCGGGACAGGGGTCCGCGAGACCCAGTACTTC | CASSFLTTAGTGVRETQYF
TRBJ2-7 | . | . | 13 | TRBV5-6 | TGTGCCAGCAGCTTGGCGGGGGTCCACGAGCAGTACTTC | CASSLAGVHEQYF
TRBJ2-1 | . | . | 15 | TRBV5-3 | TGTGCCAGAAGCCGCGGTTCGTTTGGCCCTTGGGAGCAGTTCTTC | CARSRGSFGPWEQFF
TRBJ2-3 | . | TRBD1 | 13 | TRBV7-3 | TGTGCCAGCAGCCCTCGGGGACAGGCCTCAAGGTATTTT | CASSPRGQASRYF
TRBJ1-3 | . | . | 15 | TRBV6-5 | TGTGCCAGCAGACCTTCGAGGAGGAGTGGAAACACCATATATTTT | CASRPSRRSGNTIYF
TRBJ2-7 | . | . | 18 | TRBV4-1 | TGCGCCAGCAGCCAAGGATGGTATCTGGGGACTGAAGCCTACGAGCAGTACTTC | CASSQGWYLGTEAYEQYF
TRBJ2-3 | . | . | 14 | TRBV5-1 | TGCGCCAGCAGCTTGCGGCTAGATACAGATACGCAGTATTTT | CASSLRLDTDTQYF
TRBJ2-7 | . | . | 14 | TRBV5-1 | TGCGCCAGCAGCTTGCGAGCCTTAAACGACGAGCAGTACTTC | CASSLRALNDEQYF
TRBJ2-7 | . | . | 17 | TRBV19 | TGTGCCAGTAGCCCCCATGAGCGGGACAGGAGCTCCTACGAGCAGTACTTC | CASSPHERDRSSYEQYF
TRBJ1-5 | . | . | 15 | TRBV19 | TGTGCCAGTAGAAGCGTCCTTATAAGCAATCAGCCCCAGCATTTT | CASRSVLISNQPQHF
TRBJ2-2 | . | TRBD1 | 16 | TRBV6-6 | TGTGCCAGCAGTCCAGGGGGCGGCGAGTTGGCCGGGGAGCTGTTTTTT | CASSPGGGELAGELFF
TRBJ2-7 | . | TRBD2 | 17 | TRBV5-1 | TGCGCCAGCAGCCCGGCCCCTAGCGGGCCTAACTCCTACGAGCAGTACTTC | CASSPAPSGPNSYEQYF
TRBJ1-5 | . | . | 15 | TRBV6-6 | TGTGCCAGCAGGATTAACAGGGATAGCAATCAGCCCCAGCATTTT | CASRINRDSNQPQHF
TRBJ1-6 | . | TRBD1 | 16 | TRBV19 | TGTGCCAGTAGTCGTAGAGGACAGGGAACGGATTCACCCCTCCACTTT | CASSRRGQGTDSPLHF
TRBJ1-2 | . | TRBD1 | 14 | TRBV5-8 | TGTGCCAGCAGCTTGAGGGGACAGGGTTATGGCTACACCTTC | CASSLRGQGYGYTF
TRBJ2-2 | once | TRBD1 | 17 | TRBV7-9 | TGTGCCAGCAGCTGGCTGGGACAGGGAGCGAACACCGGGGAGCTGTTTTTT | CASSWLGQGANTGELFF
TRBJ1-5 | . | TRBD1 | 14 | TRBV30 | TGTGCCTGGAGTGGGGGACAGATTAATCAGCCCCAGCATTTT | CAWSGGQINQPQHF
TRBJ1-1 | . | TRBD1 | 14 | TRBV5-1 | TGCGCCAGCAGCACCGGACAGGGGAGCACTGAAGCTTTCTTT | CASSTGQGSTEAFF